This T cell receptor beta chain is drawn from a study of sequential checkpoint blockade in melanoma. Study summary: Both treatment sequences were followed by maintenance nivolumab.

The treatment was: randomized to nivolumab then ipilimumab (arm A) or the reverse (arm B). PBMC sorting kept live CD3+CD8+ cells without CD19 or CD56. Trimming took 0 bases from V and 6 from J, leaving 9 bases between them. Germline V gene data show CDR1 as MGHRA and CDR2 as YSYEKL. The CDR3 contains 14 residues. Profiling relied on immunoSEQ multiplex PCR, and the TCRdb table lists in-frame clones only, not all of them. The repertoire has about 40,000 clones, almost 85% of them found once; the top ten carry roughly 6%. This clonotype originated in a human donor with melanoma. Source: CD8+ T cells sorted from blood (inferred from file names), taken from a patient given nivolumab and ipilimumab in sequence. The J gene is TRBJ1-5, the V gene TRBV4-1; the D gene is possibly TRBD1 (5 bases). The CDR3 protein is CASSQEAGLQPQHF. CDR3 DNA: TGCGCCAGCAGCCAAGAAGCAGGGCTTCAGCCCCAGCATTTT.